The 26 T cell receptor beta chains given below trace back to one sample, sequenced in a study of T cells in Graves' hyperthyroidism and ophthalmopathy. The CDR3 regions of TCR beta were amplified from RNA transcripts. TCR CDR3 regions were first amplified by RT-PCR with HTBI primers. TCRdb ran MiXCR on the multiplex PCR reads and lists one entry per CDR3 protein. The table records fewer than 900,000 distinct CDR3 sequences, roughly a sixth of them present only once. The sample consisted of blood. These receptors were taken from a woman between 50 and 59 years old with Graves' hyperthyroidism that later progressed to Graves' ophthalmopathy.

The gene calls are TRBV6-6 and TRBJ1-1, with D hard to call. Per germline, CDR1 MNHNY and CDR2 SVGAGI (reference sequence). Trimming left V 0 bases short and J 3 bases short, with 8 bases between. The CDR3 spans 14 residues. CDR3 amino acids: CASSYSGRHTEAFF. In nucleotides, the CDR3 is TGTGCCAGCAGTTACTCGGGCAGGCACACTGAAGCTTTCTTT.

This clonotype was counted many times. The V gene is TRBV11-2, the J gene TRBJ2-7; D not resolved. From germline, CDR1 is SGHAT and CDR2 FQNNGV. The CDR3 consists of 15 residues. V was clipped by 5 bases and J by 0 bases, with 14 bases between them. Here the CDR3 DNA reads TGTGCCAGCAGCGAAATGGACGGTTACTCCTACGAGCAGTACTTC. It translates to CASSEMDGYSYEQYF.

The chain carries TRBV11-2 and TRBJ2-7, with 7 nucleotides matching TRBD1. J gave up 5 bases and V 1 base, and 11 bases lay outside the gene matches. Germline-derived CDR1 and CDR2 are SGHAT and FQNNGV. The CDR3 has 16 residues. DNA for the CDR3: TGTGCCAGCAGCTTAGCGAGGACAGGCAGAGGGCACGAGCAGTACTTC. Translation gives CASSLARTGRGHEQYF.

In this sample, this clonotype turned up once. V is TRBV20-1 and J is TRBJ2-3; D is unclear. Germline CDR1 DFQATT, CDR2 SNEGSKA (reference sequence). The germline V and J ends were trimmed by 0 bases and 0 bases, with 13 bases remaining between them. The CDR3 has 16 amino acids. CDR3 residues: CSARDTALPSTDTQYF. The CDR3 coding sequence is TGCAGTGCTAGAGATACGGCCCTACCGAGCACAGATACGCAGTATTTT.

In this sample, this clonotype turned up a few times. This rearrangement joins TRBV6-1 to TRBJ1-1; 7 nucleotides align to TRBD1. Germline V gives CDR1 MNHNS, CDR2 SASEGT. The CDR3 has 14 amino acids. J was trimmed by 5 bases and V by 3 bases; bases with no gene match: 6. The DNA of the CDR3 is TGTGCCAGCAGTGATGGGGGCAGGGGGACTGAAGCTTTCTTT. Translated: CASSDGGRGTEAFF.

This clonotype appeared many times. This chain's CDR3 is CASSAAVTGNTEAFF. CDR3 sequence (DNA): TGTGCCAGCAGTGCCGCCGTTACAGGGAACACTGAAGCTTTCTTT. The rearrangement joins TRBV27 to TRBJ1-1, with a weak D call TRBD1 (5 bases). Trimming pared 5 bases from V and 1 base from J, leaving 14 bases between. The CDR3 has 15 amino acids. The germline gives CDR1 MNHEY, CDR2 SMNVEV (reference sequence).

This clonotype was seen repeatedly, ten times or more. The chain uses TRBV6-1 and TRBJ2-1; weak D call: TRBD1 (6 bases). This CDR3 region has 18 residues. Looked up from germline, CDR1 is MNHNS and CDR2 is SASEGT. Between the trimmed V and J ends, which lost 5 bases and 5 bases, there was a span of 25 bases. The DNA of the CDR3 is TGTGCCAGCAGTTATCGCCCTCCCTCCAGGGGAACCGACAATGAGCAGTTCTTC. It yields the protein CASSYRPPSRGTDNEQFF.

This clonotype has just a few counts. The chain uses TRBV15 and TRBJ1-2; the match to TRBD1 covers 10 bases. The CDR3 loop spans 16 amino acids. The V and J ends lost 0 bases and 8 bases, in that order; junction bases with no gene match: 9. Germline V CDR1 and CDR2: LNHNV, YYDKDF (reference sequence). CDR3 nucleotides: TGTGCCACCAGCAGAGATTGGACAGGGGGAATTCTGGGCTACACCTTC. Translation: CATSRDWTGGILGYTF. Complete variable domain (other parts from reference TRBV15 and TRBJ1-2): DAMVIQNPRYQVTQFGKPVTLSCSQTLNHNVMYWYQQKSSQAPKLLFHYYDKDFNNEADTPDNFQSRRPNTSFCFLDIRSPGLGDTAMYLCATSRDWTGGILGYTFGSGTRLTVV.

This chain uses TRBV5-1 with TRBJ2-1, with D possibly being TRBD1 (6 bases). Germline V CDR1 and CDR2: SGHRS, YFSETQ. This CDR3 contains 15 residues. Trimming removed 2 bases from V and 2 bases from J, with 11 bases in between. CDR3 sequence: CASSLNQGPYNEQFF. CDR3 DNA sequence: TGCGCCAGCAGCTTAAATCAGGGGCCCTACAATGAGCAGTTCTTC.

Ten or more counts support this clonotype. The V gene is TRBV7-3, the J gene TRBJ1-1; weak D call: TRBD1 (6 bases). The CDR3 totals 18 residues. Germline values: CDR1 SGHTA, CDR2 FQGTGA. V lost 5 bases to trimming and J lost 1 base, with 23 bases between them. DNA of the CDR3: TGTGCCAGCAGCGGCCTCCGGGGGCGACAGGTCCGGAACACTGAAGCTTTCTTT. It codes for CASSGLRGRQVRNTEAFF.

This clonotype was counted many times. This rearrangement joins TRBV11-2 to TRBJ1-5, with 9 nucleotides matching TRBD1. Trimming at V came to 5 bases and at J to 5 bases, leaving 13 bases not matched to a gene. Germline V CDR1 and CDR2: SGHAT, FQNNGV. The CDR3 loop spans 17 amino acids. In DNA form, the CDR3 reads TGTGCCAGCAGCCACTTTAGGGGACAGGGTATCGATCAGCCCCAGCATTTT. This gives the protein CASSHFRGQGIDQPQHF.

Regarding this clonotype: Compared with germline, one end of the junction differs, possibly owing to a read error. This chain links TRBV24-1 with TRBJ2-5; 11 bases are shared with TRBD2. CDR1 and CDR2 (germline): KGHDR, SFDVKD. The CDR3 contains 17 residues. The CDR3 reads CPTSEVPTSGRGGTQYF. The CDR3 coding sequence is TGTCCCACCAGTGAGGTACCAACTAGCGGGAGAGGAGGGACCCAGTACTTC.

This clonotype was counted many times. CDR3 loop: CASSIGQGLNTGELFF. CDR3 sequence (DNA): TGTGCCAGCAGCATTGGACAGGGGTTGAACACCGGGGAGCTGTTTTTT. The rearrangement links TRBV11-2 to TRBJ2-2; 9 bases agree with TRBD1. Germline lookup yields CDR1 SGHAT and CDR2 FQNNGV. The CDR3 loop spans 16 amino acids. V lost 5 bases and J lost 1; bases outside the gene matches: 5.

The chain couples TRBV20-1 to TRBJ2-1, with 11 bases that match TRBD1. V shed 5 bases and J 5 bases; nucleotides not matched to a gene: 8. Germline V CDR1 and CDR2: DFQATT, SNEGSKA (reference sequence). The CDR3 spans 15 residues. CDR3 residues: CSAPPGQGVHNEQFF. Here the CDR3 DNA reads TGCAGTGCTCCGCCGGGACAGGGGGTTCACAATGAGCAGTTCTTC.

This clonotype was counted at least ten times. V gene TRBV11-1 combines with J gene TRBJ1-1; D gene ambiguous. The length of the CDR3 is 14 residues. Germline V gives CDR1 SGHAT, CDR2 FQDESV (reference sequence). Trimming took off 0 bases at V and 4 bases at J, with 9 bases between the two ends. This CDR3 is CASSLASAATEAFF. DNA for the CDR3: TGTGCCAGCAGCTTAGCCTCGGCAGCCACTGAAGCTTTCTTT.

This rearrangement joins TRBV12-3 or TRBV12-4 to TRBJ1-2, with unresolved D. This CDR3 region has 13 residues. V dropped 6 bases and J dropped 7 bases, with 15 bases sitting between them. DNA for the CDR3: TGTGCCAGCAGATTTAGTAGGGATAGTGGCTACACCTTC. Residues: CASRFSRDSGYTF.

Remarks on this clonotype: The junction departs from germline at one end; a sequencing error may be responsible. This CDR3 is CACSAGTDSYEQYF. As DNA, the CDR3 is TGTGCCTGCAGTGCCGGGACAGACTCCTACGAGCAGTACTTC. The chain is built from TRBV27 and TRBJ2-7, with 7 nucleotides matching TRBD1. The CDR3 is made up of 14 amino acids. Looked up from germline, CDR1 is MNHEY and CDR2 is SMNVEV (reference sequence).

The rearrangement joins TRBV27 to TRBJ2-7, with TRBD1 matching 7 bases. The CDR3 spans 15 residues. With V trimmed by 6 bases and J by 2 bases, 10 bases remained unmatched. Germline V gene sequence: CDR1 MNHEY, CDR2 SMNVEV (reference sequence). The CDR3 loop is CASRTNMGQTYEQYF. DNA of the CDR3: TGTGCCAGCAGGACCAACATGGGACAGACCTACGAGCAGTACTTC.

Many counts were recorded for this clonotype. DNA for the CDR3: TGTGCCAGCAGCTTATACAGATCCCCGTCGGCTTCACCCCTCCACTTT. This gives the protein CASSLYRSPSASPLHF. V usage is TRBV11-2 and J usage is TRBJ1-6; the D is unclear. V was pared by 2 bases and J by 9 bases, with 17 bases between. The CDR3 totals 16 residues. In germline, CDR1 is SGHAT, CDR2 FQNNGV.

This clonotype was seen a few times. The V call is TRBV7-6, the J call TRBJ1-4, with 9 bases lining up with TRBD1. V lost 6 bases, J lost 8 bases, and 10 bases stayed unmatched. The germline V gene has CDR1 SGHVS and CDR2 FNYEAQ. The CDR3 runs 15 residues. The CDR3 is CASSVGTGGYEKLFF. CDR3 in DNA: TGTGCCAGCAGTGTAGGTACAGGGGGCTACGAAAAACTGTTTTTT.

Many counts were recorded for this clonotype. This chain's CDR3 is CASSSRGTDNYGYTF. CDR3 bases: TGTGCCAGCAGTTCCCGGGGGACGGATAACTATGGCTACACCTTC. This sequence joins TRBV6-1 and TRBJ1-2, with TRBD1 as a possible D gene (5 bases). The V and J ends lost 5 bases and 1 base respectively, with 14 bases between them. CDR1 MNHNS and CDR2 SASEGT come from the germline V gene. The CDR3 is made up of 15 amino acids.

This clonotype has only a few counts. This rearrangement joins TRBV7-6 to TRBJ1-2, with a possible D match to TRBD1 (5 bases). V was clipped by 11 bases and J by 3 bases, with 13 bases between them. Germline assignment: CDR1 SGHVS and CDR2 FNYEAQ. The CDR3 length is 12 residues. For the CDR3, the DNA is TGTGCCTCCCAGGGAGAGGACTATGGCTACACCTTC. It specifies CASQGEDYGYTF.

This clonotype was counted many times. The chain joins TRBV12-3 or TRBV12-4 to TRBJ1-1; 8 bases are shared with TRBD1. There are 13 residues in the CDR3. V trimming: 4 bases; J trimming: 4 bases; junction bases outside the gene matches: 2. The CDR3: CASSWTGSTEAFF. CDR3 bases: TGTGCCAGCAGTTGGACAGGGTCCACTGAAGCTTTCTTT.

With regard to this clonotype: Sequence at one end of the junction differs from germline and may be a read error. This chain connects TRBV12-3 or TRBV12-4 to TRBJ2-3; maybe TRBD2 (7 bases). The CDR3 sequence is 18 residues long. The CDR3 sequence: CASSPPLITGGFTGTQYF. The CDR3 bases are TGTGCCAGCAGTCCCCCTCTCATTACGGGGGGCTTCACAGGTACGCAGTATTTT.

This clonotype showed up many times. The chain has TRBV2 and TRBJ2-5; TRBD1 or TRBD2 may be the D gene (5 bases each). CDR1 and CDR2 (germline): SNHLY, FYNNEI. Trimming shortened V by 6 bases and J by 3 bases, and 14 bases separated the two germline ends. The CDR3 sequence is 14 residues long. CDR3 region: CASRPGRIKETQYF. The CDR3 nucleotides read TGTGCCAGCAGGCCGGGACGGATTAAAGAGACCCAGTACTTC.

This chain joins TRBV7-6 and TRBJ2-1; TRBD2 might be the D (7 bases). This CDR3 contains 13 residues. CDR1 and CDR2 from the germline V gene are SGHVS and FNYEAQ. The V end was cut by 5 bases, the J end by 8 bases, with 13 bases between. The CDR3 DNA is TGTGCCAGCAGCGTTCGGGGGGCCCATGAGCAGTTCTTC. Protein: CASSVRGAHEQFF.